This is a list of T cell receptor beta chains from one sample in a study of blood T cell repertoires in COVID-19. Clones were sequenced by immunoSEQ multiplex PCR, and TCRdb holds only the in-frame ones, with some missing. The sample carries 150,000 or so clones, about 87% recorded once. The sample taken for sequencing was peripheral blood. The source is a man in his 60s with acute or convalescent COVID-19. The CDR3 runs from the conserved cysteine through the conserved F or W. A D gene is named only where the DNA matches it firmly. Expanded clones get a size class; other rows say once, few or many, or leave the size out.

V gene	clone size	D gene	J gene	CDR3 protein	CDR3 DNA
TRBV9	.	.	TRBJ1-2	CASSSTGYGYTF	TGTGCCAGCAGCTCAACAGGTTATGGCTACACCTTC
TRBV12-3/TRBV12-4	.	.	TRBJ1-3	CASRLGDGNTIYF	TGTGCCAGCAGGCTAGGGGATGGAAACACCATATATTTT
TRBV6-2/TRBV6-3	.	.	TRBJ1-3	CASSSADRLPSGNTIYF	TGTGCCAGCAGTTCCGCCGACAGGCTCCCGTCTGGAAACACCATATATTTT
TRBV24-1	.	.	TRBJ1-2	CATSDPRQSPRGGYTF	TGTGCCACCAGTGACCCTCGACAGTCCCCCAGAGGTGGCTACACCTTC
TRBV6-6	few	TRBD1	TRBJ1-1	CASSRGTGGNTEAFF	TGTGCCAGCTCCCGAGGGACAGGGGGGAACACTGAAGCTTTCTTT
TRBV30	.	TRBD2	TRBJ2-3	CAWSVRGGTDTQYF	TGTGCCTGGAGTGTACGGGGGGGCACAGATACGCAGTATTTT
TRBV27	few	.	TRBJ1-1	CASSASRGTEAFF	TGTGCCAGCAGCGCGTCCAGGGGAACTGAAGCTTTCTTT
TRBV11-2	once	TRBD2	TRBJ2-7	CASSLTSAEQYF	TGTGCCAGCAGCTTGACTAGCGCAGAGCAGTACTTC
TRBV27	once	.	TRBJ1-1	CASSPRGNTEAFF	TGTGCCAGCAGTCCTCGGGGGAACACTGAAGCTTTCTTT
TRBV27	.	TRBD1	TRBJ1-1	CASSDRGPDTEAFF	TGTGCCAGCAGTGACAGGGGGCCGGACACTGAAGCTTTCTTT
TRBV19	.	.	TRBJ2-3	CASSPGGGLGTDTQYF	TGTGCCAGTAGTCCAGGAGGGGGCCTGGGCACAGATACGCAGTATTTT
TRBV12-3/TRBV12-4	.	TRBD1	TRBJ1-2	CASSPGQVAYTF	TGTGCCAGCAGTCCGGGACAGGTAGCCTACACCTTC
TRBV29-1	.	.	TRBJ1-1	CSVEEPGLMNTEAFF	TGCAGCGTTGAAGAACCGGGACTGATGAACACTGAAGCTTTCTTT
TRBV19	.	.	TRBJ1-1	CAIHGGRWTEAFF	TGTGCTATTCATGGGGGGAGATGGACTGAAGCTTTCTTT
TRBV3-1/TRBV3-2	.	TRBD1	TRBJ1-1	CASSGTGGFATEAFF	TGTGCCAGCAGCGGGACAGGGGGCTTTGCCACTGAAGCTTTCTTT
TRBV19	.	.	TRBJ1-6	CASNFDSSYNSPLHF	TGTGCCAGCAATTTTGACAGTTCCTATAATTCACCCCTCCACTTT